Reported below is one T cell receptor (delta chain). Its target is not known. This specimen belongs to a study of delta chains in infants with herpesvirus infections. Overall study: A Ugandan infant cohort was followed from birth for primary CMV. Study outcomes and limitations: The public clonotype appeared only at the first post-infection time point.

Reverse transcription of PBMC RNA used primers specific for the gamma and delta chains. TCRdb re-called the RT-PCR reads using CATT. The sample consists of about 2,600 delta-chain clones, more than 30% of them appearing once. This CDR3 is 23 amino acids long. J gave up 0 bases and V 1 base, and 24 bases lay outside the gene matches. Germline-derived CDR1 and CDR2 are GEAIGNYY and EKD. The chain has TRDV2 and TRDJ1; 11 bases agree with TRDD3. The specimen comprised peripheral blood, sampled at time point 4 of longitudinal follow-up. This TCR derives from a human donor who was a Ugandan infant, either HIV-exposed or HIV-unexposed (not recorded which). CDR3 sequence: CACDTISYPDLAGGYPYTDKLIF. CDR3 sequence (DNA): TGTGCCTGTGACACAATTTCCTACCCTGATCTGGCTGGGGGATACCCTTACACCGATAAACTCATCTTT.